This TCR beta chain was recovered during a study of T cells in Graves' hyperthyroidism and ophthalmopathy. Points from the study as a whole: Most thyroid clonotypes with frequency above 0.001 were detected in blood.

Germline CDR1 is MNHEY and CDR2 is SVGAGI. CDR3 length: 15 residues. The junction had 7 bases not matched to a gene; V was cut back by 3 bases and J by 6 bases. Concerning this clonotype: As yet, its antigen is unknown.

What was amplified from RNA transcripts were TCR beta CDR3 regions. HTBI primers were used for first-round RT-PCR of the TCR CDR3. TCRdb independently ran MiXCR on the multiplex PCR reads; one entry per CDR3 protein. The sample holds some 690,000 distinct CDR3 sequences, 15% to 20% seen once. The sequence came from a man aged 45-60 years with Graves' hyperthyroidism. Sequences were obtained from blood. This chain uses TRBV6-5 with TRBJ1-2; TRBD1 matches at 10 bases. The CDR3: CASSYMGQGSDGYTF. The CDR3 DNA sequence: TGTGCCAGCAGTTATATGGGACAGGGGTCGGATGGCTACACCTTC.